This entry lists 6 T cell receptor beta chains sequenced from one sample in a study of T cell responses to AZD1222 COVID-19 vaccine (dated by TCRdb to about 2021). Library generation was performed with the immunoSEQ multiplex PCR assay. TCRdb obtained this table from immuneACCESS and retained in-frame rearrangements with V and J assigned. These tables miss some clones; where compared with another copy, unresolved V genes account for less than half of the shortfall, and the remainder is unexplained. In this sample the table shows around 140,000 clones, around 92% of which occur a single time. Of the sample, approximately 3.1% falls within the top ten clones. Explained via the paper, the time point label denotes: baseline before first vaccination. Sequences were derived from peripheral blood, sampled on day 0 of AZD1222 vaccination. The source is an adult in good health.

V gene TRBV12-5 combines with J gene TRBJ2-3; D not certain. Trimming took off 8 bases at V and 2 bases at J, with 11 bases between the two ends. Per germline, CDR1 LGHNT and CDR2 FRNRAP. This CDR3 is 13 amino acids long. CDR3 in DNA: TGTGCTAGTCAAAATTTTCCCACAGATACGCAGTATTTT. This sequence encodes CASQNFPTDTQYF.

The V and J genes are TRBV5-1 and TRBJ1-1; D unresolved. CDR1 is SGHRS and CDR2 is YFSETQ in the germline V gene. V was trimmed by 4 bases and J by 3 bases, leaving 10 bases between them. This CDR3 is built from 13 residues. The CDR3 DNA reads as TGCGCCAGCAGCGGGAGTTGGGACACTGAAGCTTTCTTT. Encoded protein: CASSGSWDTEAFF. Looking up the rest from reference TRBV5-1 and TRBJ1-1 gives the full variable domain: KAGVTQTPRYLIKTRGQQVTLSCSPISGHRSVSWYQQTPGQGLQFLFEYFSETQRNKGNFPGRFSGRQFSNSRSEMNVSTLELGDSALYLCASSGSWDTEAFFGQGTRLTVV.

V gene TRBV5-1 combines with J gene TRBJ2-1; TRBD1 matches 11 bases. The CDR3 length is 16 residues. Germline V gene data show CDR1 as SGHRS and CDR2 as YFSETQ. V shed 4 bases and J 7 bases; nucleotides not matched to a gene: 10. The CDR3 DNA sequence: TGCGCCAGCAGCGGTCTGGACAGGGGGCCGGATAATGAGCAGTTCTTC. Amino acid sequence: CASSGLDRGPDNEQFF. The whole variable domain, remainder taken from reference TRBV5-1 and TRBJ2-1, is KAGVTQTPRYLIKTRGQQVTLSCSPISGHRSVSWYQQTPGQGLQFLFEYFSETQRNKGNFPGRFSGRQFSNSRSEMNVSTLELGDSALYLCASSGLDRGPDNEQFFGPGTRLTVL.

The DNA of the CDR3 is TGTGCCAGCAGCTTAGGACAGTATGGCTACACCTTC. It specifies CASSLGQYGYTF. The J gene is TRBJ1-2, the V gene TRBV5-4; possible D gene TRBD1, 6 bases. The germline CDR1 and CDR2 sequences are SGHNT and YYREEE (reference sequence). Trimming pared 2 bases from V and 5 bases from J, leaving 7 bases between. The CDR3 runs to 12 residues.

The chain has TRBV4-2 and TRBJ1-2; D is possibly TRBD1 (6 bases). This CDR3 has 13 residues. Germline V CDR1 and CDR2: LGHNA, YNFKEQ. Trimming cost V 4 bases and J 3 bases, with 9 bases left between them. The CDR3 nucleotides are TGTGCCAGCAGCCGCAGGGGTGACTATGGCTACACCTTC. Translating it yields CASSRRGDYGYTF.

The chain is built from TRBV18 and TRBJ1-2; possibly TRBD1 for D (5 bases). This CDR3 is 14 amino acids long. CDR1 and CDR2 (germline): KGHSH, LQKENI. The V end was cut by 0 bases, the J end by 8 bases, with 13 bases between. The CDR3 coding sequence is TGTGCCAGCTCACCACCGTGGGGGGGAGACGGCTACACCTTC. It is translated as CASSPPWGGDGYTF.